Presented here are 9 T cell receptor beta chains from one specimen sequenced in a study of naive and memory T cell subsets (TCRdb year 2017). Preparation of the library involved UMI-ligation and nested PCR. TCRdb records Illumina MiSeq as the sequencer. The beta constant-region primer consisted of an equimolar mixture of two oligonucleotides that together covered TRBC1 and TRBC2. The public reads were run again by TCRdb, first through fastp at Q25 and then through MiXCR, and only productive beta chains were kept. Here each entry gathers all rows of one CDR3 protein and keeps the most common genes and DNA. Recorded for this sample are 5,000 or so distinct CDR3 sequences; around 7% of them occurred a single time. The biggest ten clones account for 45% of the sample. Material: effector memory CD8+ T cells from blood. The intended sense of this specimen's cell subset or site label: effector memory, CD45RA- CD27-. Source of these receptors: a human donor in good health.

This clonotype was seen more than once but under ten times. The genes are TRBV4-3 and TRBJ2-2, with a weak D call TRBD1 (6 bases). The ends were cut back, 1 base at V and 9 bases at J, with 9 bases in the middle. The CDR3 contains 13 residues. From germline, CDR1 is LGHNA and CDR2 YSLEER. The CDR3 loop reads CASSQGDNRELFF. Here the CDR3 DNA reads TGCGCCAGCAGCCAAGGGGACAATAGGGAGCTGTTTTTT.

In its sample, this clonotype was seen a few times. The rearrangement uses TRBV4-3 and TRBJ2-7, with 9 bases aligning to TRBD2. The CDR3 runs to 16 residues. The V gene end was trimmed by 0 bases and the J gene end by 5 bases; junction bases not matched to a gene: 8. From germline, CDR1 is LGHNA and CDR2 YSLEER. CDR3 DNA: TGCGCCAGCAGCCAAGATGCGGCTAGCGGGGTCGACGAGCAGTACTTC. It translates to CASSQDAASGVDEQYF.

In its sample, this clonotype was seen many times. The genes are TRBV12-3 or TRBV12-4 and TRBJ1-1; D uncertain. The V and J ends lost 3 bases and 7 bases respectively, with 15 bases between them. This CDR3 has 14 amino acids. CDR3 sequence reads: CASSLGRNMNEAFF. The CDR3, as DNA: TGTGCCAGCAGTTTGGGCCGGAACATGAATGAAGCTTTCTTT.

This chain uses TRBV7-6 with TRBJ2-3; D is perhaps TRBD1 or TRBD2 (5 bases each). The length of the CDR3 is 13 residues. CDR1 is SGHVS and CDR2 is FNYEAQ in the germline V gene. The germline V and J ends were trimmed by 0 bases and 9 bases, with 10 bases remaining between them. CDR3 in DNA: TGTGCCAGCAGCTTAGCCGGGAAGGGGACGCAGTATTTT. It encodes CASSLAGKGTQYF.

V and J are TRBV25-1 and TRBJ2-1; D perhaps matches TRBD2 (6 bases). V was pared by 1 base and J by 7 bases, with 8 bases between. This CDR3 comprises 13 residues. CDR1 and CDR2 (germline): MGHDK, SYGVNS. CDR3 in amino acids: CASSEWGENEQFF. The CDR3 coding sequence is TGTGCCAGCAGTGAATGGGGGGAGAATGAGCAGTTCTTC.

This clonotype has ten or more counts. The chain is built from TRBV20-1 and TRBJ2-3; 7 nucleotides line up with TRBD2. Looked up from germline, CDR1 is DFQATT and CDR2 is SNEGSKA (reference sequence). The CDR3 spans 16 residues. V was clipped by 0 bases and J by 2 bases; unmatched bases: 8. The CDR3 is CSARDPASGDTDTQYF. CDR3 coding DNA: TGCAGTGCTAGAGATCCCGCTAGCGGAGACACAGATACGCAGTATTTT.

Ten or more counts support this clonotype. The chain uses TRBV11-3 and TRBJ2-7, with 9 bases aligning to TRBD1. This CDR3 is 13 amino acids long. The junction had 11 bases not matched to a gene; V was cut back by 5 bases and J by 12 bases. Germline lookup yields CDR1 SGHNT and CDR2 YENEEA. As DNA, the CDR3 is TGTGCCAGCAGCCCCCACGGGACAGGGTATGCGTACTTC. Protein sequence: CASSPHGTGYAYF.

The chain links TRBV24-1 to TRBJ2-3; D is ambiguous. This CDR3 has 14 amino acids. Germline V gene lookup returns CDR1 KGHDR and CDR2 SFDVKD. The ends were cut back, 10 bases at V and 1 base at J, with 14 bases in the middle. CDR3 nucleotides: TGTGCCACGAGAGGAAGCTTAGGCACAGATACGCAGTATTTT. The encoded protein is CATRGSLGTDTQYF.

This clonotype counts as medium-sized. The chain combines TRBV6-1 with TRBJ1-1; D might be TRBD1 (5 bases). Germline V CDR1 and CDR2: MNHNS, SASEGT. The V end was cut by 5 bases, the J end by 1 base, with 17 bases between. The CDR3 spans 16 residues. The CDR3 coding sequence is TGTGCCAGCAGTTATTACCCCGGGACGTCGAACACTGAAGCTTTCTTT. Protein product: CASSYYPGTSNTEAFF.